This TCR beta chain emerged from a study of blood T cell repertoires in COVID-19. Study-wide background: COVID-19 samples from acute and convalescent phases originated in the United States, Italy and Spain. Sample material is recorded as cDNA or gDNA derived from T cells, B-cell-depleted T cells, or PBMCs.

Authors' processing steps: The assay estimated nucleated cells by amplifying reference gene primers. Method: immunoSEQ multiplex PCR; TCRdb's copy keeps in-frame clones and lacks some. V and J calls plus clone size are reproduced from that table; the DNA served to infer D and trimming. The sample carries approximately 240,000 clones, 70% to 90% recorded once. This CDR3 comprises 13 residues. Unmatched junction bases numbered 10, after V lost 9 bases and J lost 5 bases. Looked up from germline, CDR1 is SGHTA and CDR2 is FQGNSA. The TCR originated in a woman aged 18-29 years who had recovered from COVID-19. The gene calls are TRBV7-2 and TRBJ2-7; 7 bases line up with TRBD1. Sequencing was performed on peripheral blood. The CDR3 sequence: CARLSGQNDEQYF. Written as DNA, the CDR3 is TGTGCCAGGTTATCGGGACAGAACGACGAGCAGTACTTC.